Presented here are 25 T cell receptor beta chains from one specimen sequenced in a study of blood T cell repertoires in COVID-19. Sequencing was performed with immunoSEQ multiplex PCR; in TCRdb, only in-frame clones are kept and a portion is missing. The profile shows roughly 200,000 clones, roughly 86% of them singletons. Sequenced sample: peripheral blood. The receptors shown here come from a woman in her seventies with active or convalescent COVID-19.

V usage is TRBV27 and J usage is TRBJ1-1; weak D call: TRBD1 (5 bases). The germline CDR1 and CDR2 sequences are MNHEY and SMNVEV (reference sequence). Trimming cost V 6 bases and J 1 base, with 9 bases left between them. The CDR3 is made up of 13 amino acids. DNA of the CDR3: TGTGCCAGCAGCCAAAGGGGGAACACTGAAGCTTTCTTT. Its translation: CASSQRGNTEAFF.

This rearrangement joins TRBV13 to TRBJ2-3; 9 nucleotides agree with TRBD1. Germline loops: CDR1 PRHDT, CDR2 FYEKMQ (reference sequence). The CDR3 has 16 residues. Trimming took 1 base from V and 2 from J; bases not matched to a gene: 4. The CDR3, as DNA: TGTGCCAGCAGCTTAGAACAGGGGGCTGACACAGATACGCAGTATTTT. This codes for CASSLEQGADTDTQYF.

The rearrangement joins TRBV28 to TRBJ2-1, with 7 bases identical to TRBD2. J was trimmed by 9 bases and V by 2 bases; bases with no gene match: 4. CDR1 and CDR2 from the germline V gene are MDHEN and SYDVKM. CDR3 size: 13 residues. Here the CDR3 reads CASSLNGRSEQFF. DNA for the CDR3: TGTGCCAGCAGTTTAAACGGGAGGAGTGAGCAGTTCTTC.

The rearrangement uses TRBV21-1 and TRBJ2-1; the tabulated D call, TRBD1, remains unverified against the DNA. TRBV21-1 is deemed a pseudogene. The CDR3 has 12 residues. CDR3 nucleotides: TGTGCCAGCAGCTTCCAGGCAGATGAGCAGTTCTTC. It codes for CASSFQADEQFF.

The chain has TRBV19 and TRBJ1-4, with D unclear. The V gene lost 1 base and the J gene lost 0 bases, with 12 bases spanning the gap. CDR1 and CDR2 (germline): LNHDA, SQIVND (reference sequence). The CDR3 covers 17 residues. The CDR3 protein is CASSIVTSVSTNEKLFF. The CDR3 DNA follows: TGTGCCAGTAGTATAGTCACCTCGGTTTCAACTAATGAAAAACTGTTTTTT. The variable domain in full, completed from reference TRBV19 and TRBJ1-4, reads DGGITQSPKYLFRKEGQNVTLSCEQNLNHDAMYWYRQDPGQGLRLIYYSQIVNDFQKGDIAEGYSVSREKKESFPLTVTSAQKNPTAFYLCASSIVTSVSTNEKLFFGSGTQLSVL.

V usage is TRBV18 and J usage is TRBJ2-2; 9 bases fit TRBD2. The V gene's germline CDR1 is KGHSH and CDR2 LQKENI. The V segment lost 3 bases and the J segment 3 bases; nucleotides outside the gene matches: 8. The CDR3 has 17 residues. The CDR3 loop is CASSPPSSGMDTGELFF. The CDR3 bases are TGTGCCAGCTCACCTCCCTCTAGCGGGATGGACACCGGGGAGCTGTTTTTT.

The chain is built from TRBV2 and TRBJ2-5; 10 bases fit TRBD2. Per germline, CDR1 SNHLY and CDR2 FYNNEI. The J segment lost 4 bases and the V segment lost 6 bases, leaving 8 bases of the junction unmatched. The length of the CDR3 is 15 residues. Written as DNA, the CDR3 is TGTGCCAGCAGGAACCAGCGGGAGGGGGGAGAGACCCAGTACTTC. Protein: CASRNQREGGETQYF.

CDR3 bases: TGTGCCAGCAGTTTTCGCGTAGCGGCCGAGCAGTACTTC. As protein: CASSFRVAAEQYF. V is TRBV12-3 or TRBV12-4 and J is TRBJ2-7; perhaps TRBD2 as D (6 bases). The CDR3 is 13 residues long. V lost 3 bases and J 6 bases, leaving 12 bases between the germline ends.

The V call is TRBV7-8, the J call TRBJ2-1; 10 nucleotides align to TRBD2. There are 16 residues in the CDR3. Germline CDR1 and CDR2: SGHVS and FQNEAQ. Germline trimming cut 1 base from V and 15 bases from J; bases unmatched to any gene: 15. The CDR3 here is CASSLGLAGPTLGWFF. The CDR3 DNA follows: TGTGCCAGCAGCTTAGGACTAGCGGGCCCCACCCTGGGGTGGTTCTTC.

J is TRBJ2-7 and V is TRBV5-1; 8 bases are shared with TRBD2. The V gene's germline CDR1 is SGHRS and CDR2 YFSETQ. The CDR3 totals 13 residues. With 5 bases clipped from V and 3 bases from J, the junction kept 4 bases outside the gene matches. The CDR3 spells CASRGLAHYEQYF. The CDR3 coding sequence is TGCGCCAGCAGAGGACTAGCACACTACGAGCAGTACTTC.

The chain combines TRBV6-5 with TRBJ2-1, with 9 bases aligning to TRBD1. In germline, CDR1 is MNHEY, CDR2 SVGAGI. V lost 2 bases, J lost 7 bases, and 9 bases stayed unmatched. The CDR3 spans 16 residues. The CDR3: CASSYPTTGGRNEQFF. The DNA for the CDR3 is TGTGCCAGCAGTTACCCCACAACAGGGGGCAGAAATGAGCAGTTCTTC.

This clone was detected a few times. The chain is built from TRBV2 and TRBJ1-1, with D possibly TRBD1 on 5 matching bases. The CDR3 sequence is 15 residues long. V gave up 0 bases and J gave up 0 bases, with 8 bases separating them. The germline V gene has CDR1 SNHLY and CDR2 FYNNEI. The CDR3 here is CASSEARTLNTEAFF. CDR3 DNA sequence: TGTGCCAGCAGTGAAGCTCGGACATTGAACACTGAAGCTTTCTTT.

The rearrangement links TRBV2 to TRBJ2-1; a possible D gene is TRBD2 (5 bases). Germline assignment: CDR1 SNHLY and CDR2 FYNNEI. This CDR3 is built from 12 residues. Trimming cost V 5 bases and J 8 bases, with 10 bases left between them. The CDR3 region is CASSLEGHEQFF. CDR3 DNA sequence: TGTGCCAGCAGTTTAGAGGGCCATGAGCAGTTCTTC.

The chain couples TRBV6-5 to TRBJ1-1; tentative D call: TRBD1 (6 bases). V was pared by 8 bases and J by 4 bases, with 17 bases between. The CDR3 totals 14 residues. CDR1 and CDR2 (germline): MNHEY, SVGAGI. The CDR3 nucleotides are TGTGCCAGCGGTCCTTACAGGGTTGGCACTGAAGCTTTCTTT. Protein product: CASGPYRVGTEAFF.

This clone was observed many times. The chain employs TRBV9 and TRBJ2-7, with 9 bases identical to TRBD1. CDR3 size: 15 residues. CDR1 and CDR2 (germline): SGDLS, YYNGEE. The V and J ends lost 2 bases and 7 bases, in that order; junction bases with no gene match: 10. This CDR3 reads CASSVTGGAGSEQYF. The CDR3 DNA reads TGTGCCAGCAGCGTTACAGGGGGCGCAGGTTCGGAGCAGTACTTC.

DNA for the CDR3: TGTGCCAGCGGTAGACAGGGAAACACCGGGGAGCTGTTTTTT. This sequence encodes CASGRQGNTGELFF. The chain links TRBV2 to TRBJ2-2; 7 bases map to TRBD1. The germline CDR1 and CDR2 sequences are SNHLY and FYNNEI. CDR3 length: 14 residues. V lost 8 bases and J lost 2; bases outside the gene matches: 5. The whole variable domain, remainder taken from reference TRBV2 and TRBJ2-2, is EPEVTQTPSHQVTQMGQEVILRCVPISNHLYFYWYRQILGQKVEFLVSFYNNEISEKSEIFDDQFSVERPDGSNFTLKIRSTKLEDSAMYFCASGRQGNTGELFFGEGSRLTVL.

The count of this clone is one. The V and J genes are TRBV19 and TRBJ1-1; 8 positions match TRBD1. V was clipped by 4 bases and J by 3 bases; unmatched bases: 10. Germline CDR1 is LNHDA and CDR2 is SQIVND (reference sequence). The CDR3 totals 16 residues. The CDR3 loop is CASSTGGRLGDTEAFF. The DNA of the CDR3 is TGTGCCAGTAGTACAGGGGGCCGGTTAGGGGACACTGAAGCTTTCTTT.

The CDR3 DNA follows: TGTGCCAGCAGTTTCAGGAACATGAACACTGAAGCTTTCTTT. Translating gives CASSFRNMNTEAFF. This chain uses TRBV28 with TRBJ1-1; D call uncertain. The germline V gene encodes CDR1 MDHEN and CDR2 SYDVKM. The V gene lost 3 bases and the J gene lost 0 bases, with 8 bases spanning the gap. The CDR3 has 14 amino acids. Based on the CDR3 plus reference TRBV28 and TRBJ1-1, the full variable domain is DVKVTQSSRYLVKRTGEKVFLECVQDMDHENMFWYRQDPGLGLRLIYFSYDVKMKEKGDIPEGYSVSREKKERFSLILESASTNQTSMYLCASSFRNMNTEAFFGQGTRLTVV.

This clone was seen a single time. The genes are TRBV9 and TRBJ2-2; TRBD2 is a possible D gene (7 bases). V was shortened by 4 bases and J by 8 bases, with 15 bases between the two germline ends. This CDR3 spans 14 amino acids. Per germline, CDR1 SGDLS and CDR2 YYNGEE. The DNA of the CDR3 is TGTGCCAGCAGCTCCCGGGGGGCGCAAGGGGAGCTGTTTTTT. This sequence encodes CASSSRGAQGELFF.

The chain carries TRBV28 and TRBJ2-7; 9 positions agree with TRBD2. The CDR3 consists of 13 residues. Germline CDR1 MDHEN, CDR2 SYDVKM. Trimming removed 6 bases from V and 6 bases from J; junction bases left unmatched: 6. CDR3 nucleotides: TGTGCCAGCAGGGACCATAGCGGGGGCGAGCAGTACTTC. It is translated as CASRDHSGGEQYF. Complete variable domain (other parts from reference TRBV28 and TRBJ2-7): DVKVTQSSRYLVKRTGEKVFLECVQDMDHENMFWYRQDPGLGLRLIYFSYDVKMKEKGDIPEGYSVSREKKERFSLILESASTNQTSMYLCASRDHSGGEQYFGPGTRLTVT.

The chain joins TRBV29-1 to TRBJ1-2, with D hard to call. This CDR3 contains 16 residues. Trimming removed 7 bases at V and 0 bases at J, with 21 bases between. CDR1 SQVTM and CDR2 ANQGSEA come from the germline V gene. The CDR3 DNA reads as TGCAGCGCCTACGGACTGGACGGTACCTCTAACTATGGCTACACCTTC. Protein product: CSAYGLDGTSNYGYTF.

The chain carries TRBV28 and TRBJ2-7; D perhaps matches TRBD1 (5 bases). Trimming shortened V by 3 bases and J by 3 bases, and 12 bases separated the two germline ends. The germline CDR1 and CDR2 sequences are MDHEN and SYDVKM. CDR3 length: 14 residues. CDR3 sequence: CASSLQGTNYEQYF. CDR3 coding DNA: TGTGCCAGCAGTTTGCAGGGCACTAACTACGAGCAGTACTTC.

A remark on this clone: Other DNA sequences from this sample encode an identical CDR3 as well. J is TRBJ2-3 and V is TRBV5-1; 12 nucleotides agree with TRBD2. Per the germline V gene, CDR1 is SGHRS and CDR2 is YFSETQ. The V and J ends lost 1 base and 1 base, in that order; junction bases with no gene match: 1. This CDR3 is 16 amino acids long. The DNA for the CDR3 is TGCGCCAGCAGCTTGCGACTAGCGGGAGGCACAGATACGCAGTATTTT. This gives the protein CASSLRLAGGTDTQYF.

This clone was counted many times. The chain couples TRBV7-9 to TRBJ2-1, with TRBD2 matching 11 bases. From germline, CDR1 is SEHNR and CDR2 FQNEAQ (reference sequence). The CDR3 runs 16 residues. Trimming removed 3 bases from V and 1 base from J; junction bases left unmatched: 2. The CDR3 here is CASSFASGRSYNEQFF. The CDR3 coding sequence is TGTGCCAGCAGCTTCGCTAGCGGGAGGTCCTACAATGAGCAGTTCTTC.

V and J are TRBV4-1 and TRBJ2-7; 9 bases are a match to TRBD1. The CDR3 contains 14 residues. Trimming cost V 2 bases and J 3 bases; bases outside gene matches: 2. CDR1 is MGHRA, CDR2 YSYEKL, per germline. CDR3 bases: TGCGCCAGCAGCCAACCGGGACAGGGCTACGAGCAGTACTTC. It translates to CASSQPGQGYEQYF.